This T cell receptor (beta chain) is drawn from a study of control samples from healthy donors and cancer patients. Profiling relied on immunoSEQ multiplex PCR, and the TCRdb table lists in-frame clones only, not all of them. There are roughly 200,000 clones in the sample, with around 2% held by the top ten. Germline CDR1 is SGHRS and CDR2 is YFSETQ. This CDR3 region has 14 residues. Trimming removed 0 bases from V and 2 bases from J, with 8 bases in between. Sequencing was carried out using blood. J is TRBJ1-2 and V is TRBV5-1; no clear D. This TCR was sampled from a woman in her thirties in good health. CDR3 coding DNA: TGCGCCAGCAGCTTGGTCCCAGCCAACTATGGCTACACCTTC. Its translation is CASSLVPANYGYTF.